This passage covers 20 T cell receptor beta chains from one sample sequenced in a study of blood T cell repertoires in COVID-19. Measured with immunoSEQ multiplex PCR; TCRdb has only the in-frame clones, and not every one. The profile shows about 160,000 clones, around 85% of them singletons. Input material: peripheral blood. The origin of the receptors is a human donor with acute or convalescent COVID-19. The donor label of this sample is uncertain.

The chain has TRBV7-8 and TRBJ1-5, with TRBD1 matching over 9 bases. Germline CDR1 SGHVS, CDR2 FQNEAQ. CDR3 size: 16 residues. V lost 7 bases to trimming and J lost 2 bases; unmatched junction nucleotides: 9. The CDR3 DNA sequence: TGTGCCAGCACCCGATGGACAGGGGAGGGCAATCAGCCCCAGCATTTT. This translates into CASTRWTGEGNQPQHF.

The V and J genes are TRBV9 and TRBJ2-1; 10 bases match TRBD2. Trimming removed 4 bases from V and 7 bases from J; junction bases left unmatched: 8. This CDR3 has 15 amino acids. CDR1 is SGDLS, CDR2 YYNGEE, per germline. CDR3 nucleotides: TGTGCCAGCAGCTTCCGGACTAGCGGTAGGAATGAGCAGTTCTTC. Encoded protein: CASSFRTSGRNEQFF. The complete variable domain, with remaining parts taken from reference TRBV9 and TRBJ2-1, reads DSGVTQTPKHLITATGQRVTLRCSPRSGDLSVYWYQQSLDQGLQFLIQYYNGEERAKGNILERFSAQQFPDLHSELNLSSLELGDSALYFCASSFRTSGRNEQFFGPGTRLTVL.

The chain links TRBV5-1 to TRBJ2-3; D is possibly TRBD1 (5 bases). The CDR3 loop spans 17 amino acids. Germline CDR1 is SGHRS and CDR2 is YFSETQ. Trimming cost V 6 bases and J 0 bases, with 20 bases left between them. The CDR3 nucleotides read TGCGCCAGCACTGAAAATAAGGGGCTTACTAGCACAGATACGCAGTATTTT. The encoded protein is CASTENKGLTSTDTQYF.

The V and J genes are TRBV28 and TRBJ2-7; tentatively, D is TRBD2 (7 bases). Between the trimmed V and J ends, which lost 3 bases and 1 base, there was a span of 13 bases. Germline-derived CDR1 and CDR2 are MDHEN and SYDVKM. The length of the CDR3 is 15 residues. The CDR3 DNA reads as TGTGCCAGCAGTTTGGGGGGGGGCCGGTCCTACGAGCAGTACTTC. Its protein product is CASSLGGGRSYEQYF.

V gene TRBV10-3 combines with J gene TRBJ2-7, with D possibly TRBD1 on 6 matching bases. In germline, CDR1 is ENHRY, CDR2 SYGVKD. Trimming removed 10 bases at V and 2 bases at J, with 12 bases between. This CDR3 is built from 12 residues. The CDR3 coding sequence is TGTGCCACGGGGACATCAACCTACGAGCAGTACTTC. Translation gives CATGTSTYEQYF.

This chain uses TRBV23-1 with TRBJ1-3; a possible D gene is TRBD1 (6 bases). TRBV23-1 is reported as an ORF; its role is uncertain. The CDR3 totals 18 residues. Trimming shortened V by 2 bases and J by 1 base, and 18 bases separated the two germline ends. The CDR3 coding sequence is TGCGCCAGCAGTCAAGAGGCAGGGGCCTTTTCGTCTGGAAACACCATATATTTT. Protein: CASSQEAGAFSSGNTIYF.

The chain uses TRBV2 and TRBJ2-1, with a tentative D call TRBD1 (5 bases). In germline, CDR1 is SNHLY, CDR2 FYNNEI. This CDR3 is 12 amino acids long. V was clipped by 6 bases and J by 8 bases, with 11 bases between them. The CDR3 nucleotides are TGTGCCAGCAGGAAGGACATCCATGAGCAGTTCTTC. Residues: CASRKDIHEQFF.

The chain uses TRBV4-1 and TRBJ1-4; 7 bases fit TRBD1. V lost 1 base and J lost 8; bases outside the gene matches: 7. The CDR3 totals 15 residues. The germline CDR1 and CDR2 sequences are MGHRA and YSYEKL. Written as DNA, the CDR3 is TGCGCCAGCAGCCAAGTCGACAGGGTTGCGGAAAAACTGTTTTTT. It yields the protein CASSQVDRVAEKLFF.

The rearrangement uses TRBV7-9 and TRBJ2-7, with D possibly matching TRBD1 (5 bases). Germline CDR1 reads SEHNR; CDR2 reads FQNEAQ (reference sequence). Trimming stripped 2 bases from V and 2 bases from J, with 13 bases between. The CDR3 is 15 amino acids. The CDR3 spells CASSLSQGRTYEQYF. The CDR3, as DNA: TGTGCCAGCAGCTTAAGTCAGGGAAGGACCTACGAGCAGTACTTC. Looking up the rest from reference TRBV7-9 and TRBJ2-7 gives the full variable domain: DTGVSQNPRHKITKRGQNVTFRCDPISEHNRLYWYRQTLGQGPEFLTYFQNEAQLEKSRLLSDRFSAERPKGSFSTLEIQRTEQGDSAMYLCASSLSQGRTYEQYFGPGTRLTVT.

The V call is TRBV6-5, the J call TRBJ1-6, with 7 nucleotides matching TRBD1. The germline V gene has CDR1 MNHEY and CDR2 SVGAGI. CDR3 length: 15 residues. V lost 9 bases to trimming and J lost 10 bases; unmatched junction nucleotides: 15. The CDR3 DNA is TGTGCCAGTACTACCAGACAGGGTTTGGGGTCACCCCTCCACTTT. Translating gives CASTTRQGLGSPLHF.

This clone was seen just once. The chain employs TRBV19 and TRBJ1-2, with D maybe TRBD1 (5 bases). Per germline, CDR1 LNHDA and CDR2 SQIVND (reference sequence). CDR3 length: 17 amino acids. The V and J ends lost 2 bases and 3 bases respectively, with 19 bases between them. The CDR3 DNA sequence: TGTGCCAGTAGTATAAAAGCCCTTCGACAGTTGGACTATGGCTACACCTTC. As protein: CASSIKALRQLDYGYTF.

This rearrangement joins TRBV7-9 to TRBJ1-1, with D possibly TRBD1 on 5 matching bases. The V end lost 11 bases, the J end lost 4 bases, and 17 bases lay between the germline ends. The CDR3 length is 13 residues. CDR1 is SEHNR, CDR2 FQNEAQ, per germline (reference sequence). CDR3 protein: CAGRQGVGTEAFF. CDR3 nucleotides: TGTGCCGGCCGGCAAGGGGTGGGCACTGAAGCTTTCTTT.

CDR3 nucleotide sequence: TGTGCCAGCAGCTACGACCCCCGACAGGCCCTTTCCAATCAGCCCCAGCATTTT. Translation: CASSYDPRQALSNQPQHF. The rearrangement joins TRBV7-2 to TRBJ1-5, with D perhaps TRBD1 (6 bases). The V gene's germline CDR1 is SGHTA and CDR2 FQGNSA. The CDR3 runs to 18 residues. V shed 4 bases and J shed 3 bases, with 22 bases lying between them.

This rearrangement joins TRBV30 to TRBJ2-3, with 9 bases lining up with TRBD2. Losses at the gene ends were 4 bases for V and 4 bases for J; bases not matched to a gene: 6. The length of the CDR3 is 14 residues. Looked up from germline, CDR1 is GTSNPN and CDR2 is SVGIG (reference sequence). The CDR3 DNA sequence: TGTGCCTGGACCCTCGGCGGGGGGGCAGATACGCAGTATTTT. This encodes CAWTLGGGADTQYF.

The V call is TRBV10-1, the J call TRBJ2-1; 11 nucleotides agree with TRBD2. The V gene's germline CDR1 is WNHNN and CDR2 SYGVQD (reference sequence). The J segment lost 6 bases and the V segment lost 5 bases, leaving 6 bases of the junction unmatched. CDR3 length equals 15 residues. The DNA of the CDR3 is TGCGCCAGCAGTTCTACTAGCGGGGGCTTCAATGAGCAGTTCTTC. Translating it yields CASSSTSGGFNEQFF.

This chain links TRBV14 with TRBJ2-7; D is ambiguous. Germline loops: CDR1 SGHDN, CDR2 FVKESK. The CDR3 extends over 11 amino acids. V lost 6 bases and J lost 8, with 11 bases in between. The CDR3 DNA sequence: TGTGCCAGCAGTGTGGGCGAGAAGCAGTACTTC. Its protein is CASSVGEKQYF.

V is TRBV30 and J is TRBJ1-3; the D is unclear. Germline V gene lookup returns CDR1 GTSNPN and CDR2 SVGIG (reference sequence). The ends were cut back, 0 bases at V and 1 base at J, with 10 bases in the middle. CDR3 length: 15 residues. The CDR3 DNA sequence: TGTGCCTGGAGTGTACCGGGGAAGTCTGGAAACACCATATATTTT. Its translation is CAWSVPGKSGNTIYF.

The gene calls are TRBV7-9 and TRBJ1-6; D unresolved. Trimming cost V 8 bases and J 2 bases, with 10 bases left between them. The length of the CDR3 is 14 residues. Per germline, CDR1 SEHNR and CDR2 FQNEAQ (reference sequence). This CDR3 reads CASQRETYNSPLHF. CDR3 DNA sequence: TGTGCCAGCCAGCGGGAGACCTATAATTCACCCCTCCACTTT.

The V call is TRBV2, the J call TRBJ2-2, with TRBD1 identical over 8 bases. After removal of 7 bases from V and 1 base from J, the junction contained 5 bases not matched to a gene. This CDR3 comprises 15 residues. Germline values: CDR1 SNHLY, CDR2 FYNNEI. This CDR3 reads CASNRDRGNTGELFF. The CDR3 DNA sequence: TGTGCCAGCAACCGAGACAGGGGGAACACCGGGGAGCTGTTTTTT.

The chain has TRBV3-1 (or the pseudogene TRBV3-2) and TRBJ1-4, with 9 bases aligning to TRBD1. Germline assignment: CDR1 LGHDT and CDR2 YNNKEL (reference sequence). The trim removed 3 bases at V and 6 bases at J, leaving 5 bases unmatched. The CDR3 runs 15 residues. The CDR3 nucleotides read TGTGCCAGCAGCCAGGGGGACAGGGAAGATGAAAAACTGTTTTTT. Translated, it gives CASSQGDREDEKLFF.